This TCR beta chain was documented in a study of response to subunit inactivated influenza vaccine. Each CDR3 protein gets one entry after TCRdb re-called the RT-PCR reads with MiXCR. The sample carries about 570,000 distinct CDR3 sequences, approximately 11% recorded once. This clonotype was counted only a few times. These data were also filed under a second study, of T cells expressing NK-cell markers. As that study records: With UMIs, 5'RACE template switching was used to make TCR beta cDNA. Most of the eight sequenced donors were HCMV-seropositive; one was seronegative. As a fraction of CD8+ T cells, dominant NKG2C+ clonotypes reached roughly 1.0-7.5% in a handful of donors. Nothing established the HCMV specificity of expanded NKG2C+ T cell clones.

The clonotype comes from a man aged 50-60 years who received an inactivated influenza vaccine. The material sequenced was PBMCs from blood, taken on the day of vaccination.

The CDR3 nucleotides are TGTGCCAGTAGTCTAAGGGCCCTAGCGGGGTTCTACAATGAGCAGTTCTTC. The encoded protein is CASSLRALAGFYNEQFF. The chain employs TRBV19 and TRBJ2-1, with 9 nucleotides matching TRBD2. CDR3 length: 17 residues. The germline V gene has CDR1 LNHDA and CDR2 SQIVND (reference sequence). V was pared by 5 bases and J by 3 bases, with 11 bases of the junction left unmatched.